Listed below are T cell receptor beta chains from one sample, sequenced in a study of OX40 agonist ivuxolimab in advanced cancers. Method: immunoSEQ multiplex PCR; TCRdb's copy keeps in-frame clones and lacks some. The sample has roughly 24,000 clones; 75% to 85% are singletons. The sample was CD4+ or CD8+ T cells sorted from blood, taken in a trial of the OX40 agonist ivuxolimab. These receptors all come from an adult with an advanced solid tumor such as melanoma, head and neck, liver or kidney cancer. Each CDR3 is given with its conserved first and last residue. D genes are given only for firm matches. The size field is filled for only some rows; it gives once, few, many or a size class.

J: TRBJ1-1; V: TRBV11-1; D: -; size: -; CDR3: CASSPSSRTVMNTEAFF; DNA: TGTGCCAGCAGCCCGAGTTCTCGGACAGTCATGAACACTGAAGCTTTCTTT
J: TRBJ1-2; V: TRBV28; D: TRBD1; size: -; CDR3: CASSPPGGYGYTF; DNA: TGTGCCAGCAGTCCTCCAGGGGGCTATGGCTACACCTTC
J: TRBJ2-7; V: TRBV19; D: TRBD1; size: -; CDR3: CASSIPGQGMREQYF; DNA: TGTGCCAGTAGTATCCCGGGACAGGGAATGCGCGAGCAGTACTTC
J: TRBJ1-2; V: TRBV7-3; D: -; size: -; CDR3: CASSLIGRAFTF; DNA: TGTGCCAGCAGCTTAATAGGCAGGGCGTTCACCTTC
J: TRBJ2-3; V: TRBV5-1; D: -; size: -; CDR3: CASSLEHLSTDTQYF; DNA: TGCGCCAGCAGCTTGGAACACCTAAGCACAGATACGCAGTATTTT
J: TRBJ2-6; V: TRBV5-1; D: -; size: -; CDR3: CASSLYSGANVLTF; DNA: TGCGCCAGCAGCTTATACTCTGGGGCCAACGTCCTGACTTTC
J: TRBJ2-7; V: TRBV10-1; D: -; size: -; CDR3: CASSDTPAYEQYF; DNA: TGCGCCAGCAGCGATACACCGGCCTACGAGCAGTACTTC
J: TRBJ2-2; V: TRBV27; D: -; size: -; CDR3: CASSQSQVLGVGGELFF; DNA: TGTGCCAGCAGTCAATCTCAGGTGTTAGGGGTCGGCGGGGAGCTGTTTTTT
J: TRBJ2-5; V: TRBV27; D: TRBD1; size: -; CDR3: CASSLSGDRGRVKTQYF; DNA: TGTGCCAGCAGTTTATCGGGGGACAGGGGGCGTGTAAAGACCCAGTACTTC
J: TRBJ2-7; V: TRBV11-2; D: -; size: -; CDR3: CASSLAAGAEQYF; DNA: TGTGCCAGCAGCTTAGCGGCAGGGGCCGAGCAGTACTTC
J: TRBJ2-7; V: TRBV4-2; D: TRBD1; size: once; CDR3: CASSQAGTGEIEQYF; DNA: TGTGCCAGCAGCCAAGCCGGGACAGGGGAAATCGAGCAGTACTTC
J: TRBJ1-5; V: TRBV13; D: -; size: -; CDR3: CASSYSTNQPQHF; DNA: TGTGCCAGCAGCTATTCAACAAATCAGCCCCAGCATTTT
J: TRBJ2-1; V: TRBV7-3; D: -; size: -; CDR3: CASSLMVSGAEQFF; DNA: TGTGCCAGCAGCTTAATGGTCAGTGGGGCTGAGCAGTTCTTC
J: TRBJ2-3; V: TRBV13; D: TRBD1; size: -; CDR3: CASSSGDRGSSDTQYF; DNA: TGTGCCAGCAGCTCGGGGGACAGGGGAAGCTCAGATACGCAGTATTTT
J: TRBJ2-3; V: TRBV5-1; D: -; size: -; CDR3: CASSLPGSDTQYF; DNA: TGCGCCAGCAGCCTTCCGGGTTCAGATACGCAGTATTTT
J: TRBJ2-7; V: TRBV5-1; D: TRBD2; size: -; CDR3: CASSLELAGRWEQYF; DNA: TGCGCCAGCAGCTTGGAACTAGCGGGGAGGTGGGAGCAGTACTTC
J: TRBJ2-2; V: TRBV7-9; D: TRBD2; size: -; CDR3: CASSLGWAGASATGELFF; DNA: TGTGCCAGCAGCTTAGGTTGGGCGGGAGCATCCGCCACCGGGGAGCTGTTTTTT
J: TRBJ2-7; V: TRBV7-2; D: TRBD1; size: -; CDR3: CASSLVPGGEQYF; DNA: TGTGCCAGCAGCTTAGTCCCAGGGGGCGAGCAGTACTTC
J: TRBJ2-3; V: TRBV2; D: TRBD2; size: few; CDR3: CATLGLAPSADTQYF; DNA: TGTGCCACCCTGGGACTAGCGCCGAGCGCAGATACGCAGTATTTT